This TCR beta chain was obtained from a study of shared clonotypes between healthy human individuals. This clone was recorded only once. The antigen remains unidentified. Other DNA sequences in this specimen translate into the identical CDR3. Per the study methods: Filtering of immunoSEQ junctional sequences could not match full-length read filtering. Here immunoSEQ multiplex PCR was the method, and the copy in TCRdb shows in-frame clones only, minus some. Clone size and the V and J calls come from that table; the DNA yielded D and trimming. The sample lists 2 million to 2.5 million clones, just over 90% seen once, with 0.39% in the top ten. Findings and limits, study-wide: Specimens sampled were limited to blood, with tissue repertoires likely differing. The generation probabilities recorded for non-shared clonotypes fell below those of clonotypes shared by all four donors. Memory subsets generally showed lower estimated richness than naive subsets.

Germline V CDR1 and CDR2: SGHRS, YFSETQ. The ends were cut back, 0 bases at V and 5 bases at J, with 11 bases in the middle. CDR3 length: 15 residues. This clonotype was sampled from a man aged 18 to 30 in good health. Some clones in this sample may be carry-over from other donors' samples. Material for sequencing was naive CD4+ T cells from PBMCs. Subset of the sample: CD45RA+ positively selected. V and J are TRBV5-1 and TRBJ1-4, with D possibly being TRBD1 (6 bases). CDR3 DNA: TGCGCCAGCAGCTTGGAGGGGGGTAGGAATGAAAAACTGTTTTTT. It translates to CASSLEGGRNEKLFF.